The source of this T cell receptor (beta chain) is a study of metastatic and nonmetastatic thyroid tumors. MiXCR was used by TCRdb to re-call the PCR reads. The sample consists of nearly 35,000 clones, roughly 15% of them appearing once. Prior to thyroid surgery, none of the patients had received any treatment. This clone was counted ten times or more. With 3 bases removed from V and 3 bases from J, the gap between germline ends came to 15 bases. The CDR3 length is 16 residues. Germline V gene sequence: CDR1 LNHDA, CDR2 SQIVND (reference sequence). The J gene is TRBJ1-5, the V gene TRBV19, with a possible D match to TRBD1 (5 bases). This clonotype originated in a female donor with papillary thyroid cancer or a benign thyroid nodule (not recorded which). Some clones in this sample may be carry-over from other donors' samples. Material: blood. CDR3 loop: CASSIPGIGNNQPQHF. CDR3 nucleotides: TGTGCCAGTAGTATTCCAGGGATCGGGAACAATCAGCCCCAGCATTTT.